Presented here are 25 T cell receptor beta chains from one specimen sequenced in a study of blood T cells in healthy people across ages. Then a second PCR, running roughly 7 to 12 cycles, was carried out with a sample-barcoded 5' primer and a J-beta primer mix. A single record per CDR3 protein comes from TCRdb applying MiXCR to the 5' RACE reads. The data hold approximately 800,000 distinct CDR3 sequences, with 35% to 50% observed a single time. The material sequenced was blood. The receptors were gathered from a man of 80 years or more in good health.

The table lists this clonotype with many counts. This rearrangement joins TRBV3-1 to TRBJ2-5; D assignment may be TRBD1 or TRBD2 (5 bases each). Germline loops: CDR1 LGHDT, CDR2 YNNKEL (reference sequence). This CDR3 comprises 14 residues. V lost 0 bases and J lost 5, with 10 bases in between. CDR3 residues: CASSQENWGETQYF. DNA of the CDR3: TGTGCCAGCAGCCAAGAGAACTGGGGGGAGACCCAGTACTTC.

The V and J genes are TRBV3-1 and TRBJ2-4, with D perhaps TRBD2 (5 bases). The DNA end is more similar to TRBJ2-7, so the J call may be wrong. The CDR3 has 16 amino acids. Germline assignment: CDR1 LGHDT and CDR2 YNNKEL (reference sequence). The CDR3: CASSQGSNWESGEQYF. The CDR3 DNA sequence: TGTGCCAGCAGCCAAGGATCAAATTGGGAGAGCGGCGAGCAGTACTTC.

The gene calls are TRBV20-1 and TRBJ1-2, with TRBD1 identical over 8 bases. This CDR3 comprises 10 residues. V was pared by 6 bases and J by 8 bases, with 2 bases of the junction left unmatched. Germline CDR1 DFQATT, CDR2 SNEGSKA (reference sequence). The CDR3 DNA is TGCAGTGCAGGGGACAGGGGCTACACCTTC. It is translated as CSAGDRGYTF.

V gene TRBV18 combines with J gene TRBJ2-6; tentatively, D is TRBD1 (5 bases). Germline lookup yields CDR1 KGHSH and CDR2 LQKENI. The CDR3 totals 17 residues. Trimming pared 3 bases from V and 0 bases from J, leaving 12 bases between. The CDR3 is CASSPRQFSSGANVLTF. CDR3 sequence (DNA): TGTGCCAGCTCACCTCGACAGTTTTCCTCTGGGGCCAACGTCCTGACTTTC.

This clonotype occurred many times. The chain has TRBV11-3 and TRBJ2-7; maybe TRBD2 (7 bases). Germline assignment: CDR1 SGHNT and CDR2 YENEEA. V was cut by 5 bases and J by 7 bases, with 21 bases left in between. The CDR3 has 15 residues. The CDR3 DNA follows: TGTGCCAGCAGCCCCCCGAGGGGGGGGCTAGGGGAGCAGTACTTC. It codes for CASSPPRGGLGEQYF.

V and J are TRBV10-3 and TRBJ2-2, with unresolved D. The V gene's germline CDR1 is ENHRY and CDR2 SYGVKD. With 4 bases removed from V and 1 base from J, the gap between germline ends came to 10 bases. The CDR3 consists of 15 residues. CDR3 sequence (DNA): TGTGCCATCAGTGGCTTCAAGGGGAACACCGGGGAGCTGTTTTTT. It yields the protein CAISGFKGNTGELFF.

In this sample, this clonotype turned up a few times. The chain couples TRBV7-8 to TRBJ2-7; 9 bases are shared with TRBD1. Germline lookup yields CDR1 SGHVS and CDR2 FQNEAQ. With V trimmed by 8 bases and J by 2 bases, 10 bases remained unmatched. The CDR3 has 15 amino acids. The CDR3 nucleotides are TGTGCCAGCCTCCCCGGGACAGGGCGACCCTACGAGCAGTACTTC. Its translation is CASLPGTGRPYEQYF.

This clonotype was found a few times. The V gene is TRBV7-2, the J gene TRBJ2-2; D remains unclear. The ends were cut back, 5 bases at V and 6 bases at J, with 19 bases in the middle. The CDR3 is 16 amino acids. Looked up from germline, CDR1 is SGHTA and CDR2 is FQGNSA. CDR3 sequence (DNA): TGTGCCAGCAGCACTTTAGGCCGGGTGTATCCCGGGGAGCTGTTTTTT. Its translation is CASSTLGRVYPGELFF.

Notes on this clonotype: A far larger clone differs by one base, so this is likely a read error. This chain links TRBV12-3 or TRBV12-4 with TRBJ1-1; 9 nucleotides align to TRBD1. This CDR3 region has 14 residues. CDR3 in amino acids: CASSPGQGNTEALF. The CDR3 coding sequence is TGTGCCAGCAGTCCCGGACAGGGGAACACTGAAGCTTTGTTT.

J is TRBJ2-3 and V is TRBV30, with unresolved D. CDR3 length: 12 residues. Germline V gene lookup returns CDR1 GTSNPN and CDR2 SVGIG (reference sequence). Deletions cut 8 bases from V and 5 bases from J, with 14 bases between. CDR3 loop: CATSSGGDTQYF. As DNA, the CDR3 is TGTGCCACATCTTCGGGTGGAGATACGCAGTATTTT.

This clonotype was counted ten times or more. V usage is TRBV5-1 and J usage is TRBJ2-4; 12 bases are shared with TRBD1. V trimming: 0 bases; J trimming: 0 bases; junction bases outside the gene matches: 10. The CDR3 totals 20 residues. Germline CDR1 and CDR2: SGHRS and YFSETQ. CDR3 region: CASSLAGQGARGLAKNIQYF. The CDR3 DNA sequence: TGCGCCAGCAGCTTGGCGGGACAGGGGGCGAGGGGACTAGCCAAAAACATTCAGTACTTC. Drawing the rest from reference TRBV5-1 and TRBJ2-4, the complete variable domain is KAGVTQTPRYLIKTRGQQVTLSCSPISGHRSVSWYQQTPGQGLQFLFEYFSETQRNKGNFPGRFSGRQFSNSRSEMNVSTLELGDSALYLCASSLAGQGARGLAKNIQYFGAGTRLSVL.

The CDR3 DNA follows: TGTGCCAGCAGCTTGTCCAGCTCGGGGACCGGGGAGCTGTTTTTT. Amino acid sequence: CASSLSSSGTGELFF. V and J are TRBV11-3 and TRBJ2-2; D might be TRBD2 (5 bases). Germline-derived CDR1 and CDR2 are SGHNT and YENEEA. The CDR3 has 15 residues. The V end lost 3 bases, the J end lost 5 bases, and 13 bases lay between the germline ends.

This chain joins TRBV28 and TRBJ2-5, with D tentatively TRBD1 or TRBD2 (6 bases each). Trimming left V 1 base short and J 4 bases short, with 22 bases between. The CDR3 is made up of 18 amino acids. Germline V CDR1 and CDR2: MDHEN, SYDVKM. The CDR3 spells CASSLLGGMARGGETQYF. In DNA, the CDR3 is TGTGCCAGCAGTTTATTAGGGGGGATGGCTAGAGGCGGAGAGACCCAGTACTTC.

The V gene is TRBV20-1, the J gene TRBJ2-3, with TRBD2 matching over 10 bases. V lost 5 bases and J lost 4; bases outside the gene matches: 6. CDR3 length: 14 amino acids. Germline assignment: CDR1 DFQATT and CDR2 SNEGSKA (reference sequence). In DNA, the CDR3 is TGCAGTGCTGGTCTAGCGGGAGATGCAGATACGCAGTATTTT. Translated: CSAGLAGDADTQYF.

About this clonotype itself: This may be a read error, as it is one base from a much larger clone. This CDR3 fails to terminate in the conserved phenylalanine or tryptophan, so it likely reflects a read error. The chain has TRBV12-3 or TRBV12-4 and TRBJ2-7, with 8 bases aligning to TRBD1. CDR3 size: 13 residues. V shed 7 bases and J 3 bases; nucleotides not matched to a gene: 5. DNA for the CDR3: TGTGCCAGCAAACAGACAGGGGACTACGAGCAGTACTTA. Residues: CASKQTGDYEQYL.

This sequence joins TRBV7-2 and TRBJ1-2; maybe TRBD1 (6 bases). Looked up from germline, CDR1 is SGHTA and CDR2 is FQGNSA. Trimming pared 3 bases from V and 4 bases from J, leaving 18 bases between. The CDR3 contains 16 residues. Here the CDR3 DNA reads TGTGCCAGCAGCTTTCCTCCGACAGGTTCGAGCTATGGCTACACCTTC. This translates into CASSFPPTGSSYGYTF.

The gene calls are TRBV24-1 and TRBJ2-5, with D maybe TRBD1 (6 bases). The CDR3 spans 15 residues. In germline, CDR1 is KGHDR, CDR2 SFDVKD. V lost 4 bases and J lost 3, with 14 bases in between. Here the CDR3 DNA reads TGTGCCACCAGTGAGGCCGGGACACACAAAGAGACCCAGTACTTC. Translating it yields CATSEAGTHKETQYF.

J is TRBJ1-2 and V is TRBV6-2 or TRBV6-3; no clear D. The V gene lost 4 bases and the J gene lost 7 bases, with 10 bases spanning the gap. CDR1 is MNHEY and CDR2 is SVGEGT in the germline V gene. This CDR3 contains 12 residues. CDR3 bases: TGTGCCAGCAGTTCGGTTTTCAGTGGCTACACCTTC. Translating it yields CASSSVFSGYTF.

In this sample, this clonotype turned up many times. The chain has TRBV4-3 and TRBJ2-5; the match to TRBD1 covers 7 bases. Per the germline V gene, CDR1 is LGHNA and CDR2 is YSLEER. Unmatched junction bases numbered 6, after V lost 0 bases and J lost 5 bases. This CDR3 has 15 amino acids. CDR3 DNA sequence: TGCGCCAGCAGCCAAGACAGGGGGACAGTCGAGACCCAGTACTTC. It translates to CASSQDRGTVETQYF.

V usage is TRBV18 and J usage is TRBJ2-1, with 9 bases that match TRBD2. Germline assignment: CDR1 KGHSH and CDR2 LQKENI. The V gene end was trimmed by 1 base and the J gene end by 5 bases; junction bases not matched to a gene: 3. This CDR3 region has 15 residues. The CDR3 nucleotides are TGTGCCAGCTCACCACTAGCGGGAGTCGACAATGAGCAGTTCTTC. This sequence encodes CASSPLAGVDNEQFF.

This clonotype has just one count. This chain joins TRBV5-1 and TRBJ1-3; D is perhaps TRBD1 (5 bases). The ends were cut back, 0 bases at V and 1 base at J, with 11 bases in the middle. Germline V gives CDR1 SGHRS, CDR2 YFSETQ. This CDR3 has 16 amino acids. The CDR3 loop reads CASSLEGVVSGNTIYF. CDR3 nucleotide sequence: TGCGCCAGCAGCTTGGAAGGGGTCGTATCTGGAAACACCATATATTTT.

The J gene is TRBJ2-1, the V gene TRBV29-1; 7 nucleotides match TRBD2. Germline trimming cut 7 bases from V and 4 bases from J; bases unmatched to any gene: 7. The CDR3 contains 13 residues. Per the germline V gene, CDR1 is SQVTM and CDR2 is ANQGSEA. In DNA form, the CDR3 reads TGCAGCGAAGCGGGAAGTAGGTACAATGAGCAGTTCTTC. Residues: CSEAGSRYNEQFF.

The J gene is TRBJ1-2, the V gene TRBV24-1, with D hard to call. Between the trimmed V and J ends, which lost 5 bases and 4 bases, there was a span of 7 bases. The CDR3 runs to 12 residues. CDR1 and CDR2 from the germline V gene are KGHDR and SFDVKD. CDR3 nucleotide sequence: TGTGCCACCAGTGTTGCTAGCTATGGCTACACCTTC. This encodes CATSVASYGYTF.

The J gene is TRBJ2-1, the V gene TRBV5-6, with D unclear. The V end lost 4 bases, the J end lost 1 base, and 12 bases lay between the germline ends. This CDR3 contains 15 residues. Germline values: CDR1 SGHDT, CDR2 YYEEEE. The CDR3 DNA reads TGTGCCAGCAGCCTCGGCTTGGAGTCCTACAATGAGCAGTTCTTC. Its translation is CASSLGLESYNEQFF.

This clonotype has just a few counts. V and J are TRBV6-6 and TRBJ2-7; 9 nucleotides match TRBD1. This CDR3 region has 16 residues. V was clipped by 4 bases and J by 4 bases; unmatched bases: 11. Germline lookup yields CDR1 MNHNY and CDR2 SVGAGI (reference sequence). CDR3 coding DNA: TGTGCCAGCAGTTCCTATTCGGGACAGGGTCAATACGAGCAGTACTTC. Translation gives CASSSYSGQGQYEQYF.